This T cell receptor (beta chain) appears in the sequencing data of a study of shared clonotypes between healthy human individuals. Details on this clone: A much larger clone lies a single base off, so this may be a read error.

Deep was the level at which the assay was run. Here immunoSEQ multiplex PCR was the method, and the copy in TCRdb shows in-frame clones only, minus some. The sample shows a few million clones, roughly 92% of them seen only once. The receptor's source is a man aged 18 to 29 in good health. The specimen sequenced was naive CD4+ T cells sorted from blood. Described subset: CD45RA+ positively selected.

CDR3 sequence (DNA): TGTGCCAGCAGCTCCGGCTACGAGCAGTACTTC. Protein sequence: CASSSGYEQYF. The rearrangement links TRBV25-1 to TRBJ2-7; no clear D. V was trimmed by 6 bases and J by 3 bases, leaving 6 bases between them. This CDR3 has 11 residues. Germline CDR1 MGHDK, CDR2 SYGVNS.